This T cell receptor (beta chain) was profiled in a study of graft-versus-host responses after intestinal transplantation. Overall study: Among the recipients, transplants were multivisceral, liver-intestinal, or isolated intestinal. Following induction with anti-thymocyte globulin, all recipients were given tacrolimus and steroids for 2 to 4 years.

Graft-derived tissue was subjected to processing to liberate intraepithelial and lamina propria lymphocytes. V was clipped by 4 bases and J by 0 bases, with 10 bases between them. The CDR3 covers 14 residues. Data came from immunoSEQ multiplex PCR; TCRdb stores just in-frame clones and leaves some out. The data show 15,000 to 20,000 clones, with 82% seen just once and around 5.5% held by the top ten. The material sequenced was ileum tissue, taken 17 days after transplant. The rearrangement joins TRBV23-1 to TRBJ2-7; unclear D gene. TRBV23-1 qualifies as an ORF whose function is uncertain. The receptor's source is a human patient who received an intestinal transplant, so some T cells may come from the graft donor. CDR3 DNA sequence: TGCGCCAGCAGTCCCAGAGACGGCTCCTACGAGCAGTACTTC. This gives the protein CASSPRDGSYEQYF.